What follows are 31 T cell receptor beta chains derived from one specimen sequenced in a study of response to subunit inactivated influenza vaccine. TCRdb called the RT-PCR reads again in MiXCR, with one record for every CDR3 protein. The sample holds over 150,000 distinct CDR3 sequences, about 11% seen once. The source was CD8+ T cells sorted from PBMCs, collected roughly 24 months after vaccination. Receptor source: a man between 50 and 70 years old who received an inactivated influenza vaccine.

This CDR3 reads CASSQDGDTGDEQYF. The CDR3 nucleotides are TGTGCCAGCAGCCAAGATGGGGATACGGGGGACGAGCAGTACTTC. This chain joins TRBV4-2 and TRBJ2-7; tentative D call: TRBD2 (6 bases). The ends were cut back, 0 bases at V and 5 bases at J, with 14 bases in the middle. CDR3 length: 15 residues. Germline CDR1 reads LGHNA; CDR2 reads YNFKEQ.

This clonotype was counted only a few times. This rearrangement joins TRBV25-1 to TRBJ2-7; TRBD1 agrees at 10 bases. Trimming removed 4 bases from V and 7 bases from J; junction bases left unmatched: 4. The CDR3 extends over 13 amino acids. Per germline, CDR1 MGHDK and CDR2 SYGVNS. For the CDR3, the DNA is TGTGCCAGCAGTGGGACAGGGGGGATTGAGCAGTACTTC. It specifies CASSGTGGIEQYF.

This clonotype has more than one count but fewer than ten. V usage is TRBV7-6 and J usage is TRBJ2-2; TRBD1 might be the D (6 bases). Trimming took 5 bases from V and 6 from J, leaving 16 bases between them. Germline-derived CDR1 and CDR2 are SGHVS and FNYEAQ. The CDR3 contains 15 residues. As DNA, the CDR3 is TGTGCCAGCAGCCCCGACAGGAACCTCTCCGGGGAGCTGTTTTTT. The encoded protein is CASSPDRNLSGELFF. The full variable domain, completed using reference TRBV7-6 and TRBJ2-2, is GAGVSQSPRYKVTKRGQDVALRCDPISGHVSLYWYRQALGQGPEFLTYFNYEAQQDKSGLPNDRFSAERPEGSISTLTIQRTEQRDSAMYRCASSPDRNLSGELFFGEGSRLTVL.

This clonotype has just a few counts. The genes are TRBV7-2 and TRBJ2-7; TRBD1 agrees at 12 bases. The CDR3 loop spans 15 amino acids. V trimming: 1 base; J trimming: 5 bases; junction bases outside the gene matches: 3. Germline loops: CDR1 SGHTA, CDR2 FQGNSA. This CDR3 is CASSLVGTGGDEQYF. CDR3 DNA sequence: TGTGCCAGCAGCTTAGTCGGGACAGGGGGCGACGAGCAGTACTTC.

The chain links TRBV20-1 to TRBJ2-3; D gene unclear. CDR3 length: 17 amino acids. Germline V gives CDR1 DFQATT, CDR2 SNEGSKA (reference sequence). The V gene lost 1 base and the J gene lost 4 bases, with 21 bases spanning the gap. CDR3 in amino acids: CSARVSGPRLGSDTQYF. The CDR3 DNA reads as TGCAGTGCTAGAGTCTCCGGGCCTCGGTTGGGATCAGATACGCAGTATTTT.

This clonotype was picked up many times. This chain joins TRBV4-2 and TRBJ2-7, with a possible D match to TRBD2 (5 bases). Trimming stripped 1 base from V and 3 bases from J, with 7 bases between. Germline V gives CDR1 LGHNA, CDR2 YNFKEQ. The CDR3 loop spans 13 amino acids. The CDR3 DNA reads TGTGCCAGCAGCCAAGGAAGCGGCTACGAGCAGTACTTC. Translated: CASSQGSGYEQYF.

This clonotype appeared a few times. The J gene is TRBJ2-1, the V gene TRBV27; tentative D call: TRBD1 (6 bases). The CDR3 consists of 17 residues. CDR1 MNHEY and CDR2 SMNVEV come from the germline V gene (reference sequence). V was cut by 3 bases and J by 2 bases, with 17 bases left in between. The CDR3 region is CASSFKGENLPYNEQFF. The CDR3 DNA reads TGTGCCAGCAGTTTTAAGGGGGAAAATCTCCCCTACAATGAGCAGTTCTTC.

The chain joins TRBV11-2 to TRBJ2-7; D remains unclear. Trimming removed 2 bases from V and 5 bases from J, with 10 bases in between. The CDR3 is 13 amino acids. Germline lookup yields CDR1 SGHAT and CDR2 FQNNGV. The CDR3: CASSLWGSDEQYF. CDR3 coding DNA: TGTGCCAGCAGCTTATGGGGTTCCGACGAGCAGTACTTC.

This clonotype has more than one count but fewer than ten. The chain uses TRBV12-3 or TRBV12-4 and TRBJ2-7, with TRBD2 as a possible D gene (6 bases). CDR3 size: 13 residues. Trimming removed 7 bases at V and 0 bases at J, with 10 bases between. CDR3 nucleotides: TGTGCCAGCACCCCGGGACTCTCCTACGAGCAGTACTTC. The encoded protein is CASTPGLSYEQYF.

In this sample, this clonotype turned up many times. CDR3 sequence (DNA): TGCAGCGTAGGGATCGGGACAGGCCTGAATGAGCAGTTCTTC. Translated: CSVGIGTGLNEQFF. The genes are TRBV29-1 and TRBJ2-1; 8 bases are shared with TRBD1. The CDR3 contains 14 residues. The V gene's germline CDR1 is SQVTM and CDR2 ANQGSEA. V lost 6 bases to trimming and J lost 7 bases; unmatched junction nucleotides: 11.

The chain joins TRBV5-1 to TRBJ1-3; D is uncertain. V was pared by 0 bases and J by 0 bases, with 4 bases between. This CDR3 has 14 residues. Germline V gene data show CDR1 as SGHRS and CDR2 as YFSETQ. This CDR3 reads CASSLAGSGNTIYF. CDR3 bases: TGCGCCAGCAGCTTGGCCGGCTCTGGAAACACCATATATTTT.

The chain is built from TRBV27 and TRBJ2-7, with 9 bases aligning to TRBD2. Germline values: CDR1 MNHEY, CDR2 SMNVEV (reference sequence). The CDR3 is 16 amino acids. V gave up 5 bases and J gave up 2 bases; unmatched junction bases: 10. The CDR3 region is CASSPIAGDIAYEQYF. CDR3 nucleotides: TGTGCCAGCAGTCCGATAGCGGGAGATATAGCCTACGAGCAGTACTTC.

The gene calls are TRBV15 and TRBJ2-5, with TRBD2 matching 11 bases. Germline assignment: CDR1 LNHNV and CDR2 YYDKDF (reference sequence). The CDR3 loop spans 15 amino acids. V trimming: 0 bases; J trimming: 4 bases; junction bases outside the gene matches: 1. Here the CDR3 reads CATSREGTSGETQYF. The CDR3 region has the DNA TGTGCCACCAGCAGAGAAGGGACTAGCGGAGAGACCCAGTACTTC.

The chain's CDR3 is CSARPAQGYTF. In nucleotides, the CDR3 is TGCAGTGCAAGACCAGCTCAGGGCTACACCTTC. The gene calls are TRBV20-1 and TRBJ1-2, with D uncertain. Per the germline V gene, CDR1 is DFQATT and CDR2 is SNEGSKA (reference sequence). The CDR3 runs 11 residues. V was pared by 6 bases and J by 8 bases, with 13 bases between.

The table lists this clonotype with many counts. V gene TRBV11-2 combines with J gene TRBJ2-1, with 9 bases identical to TRBD1. Germline V gene lookup returns CDR1 SGHAT and CDR2 FQNNGV. The CDR3 spans 17 residues. With 3 bases clipped from V and 0 bases from J, the junction kept 6 bases outside the gene matches. The DNA of the CDR3 is TGTGCCAGCAGCTTCCGCGGACAGGGGAGCTCCTACAATGAGCAGTTCTTC. Translated, it gives CASSFRGQGSSYNEQFF.

In its sample, this clonotype was seen many times. The chain employs TRBV12-3 or TRBV12-4 and TRBJ2-6, with no clear D. Trimming removed 3 bases at V and 3 bases at J, with 3 bases between. This CDR3 spans 13 amino acids. The CDR3 DNA sequence: TGTGCCAGCAGTTTTGTTGGGGCCAACGTCCTGACTTTC. Encoded protein: CASSFVGANVLTF.

This clonotype was observed a few times. The rearrangement links TRBV28 to TRBJ1-2; perhaps TRBD1 as D (6 bases). V was cut by 8 bases and J by 14 bases, with 24 bases left in between. The CDR3 sequence is 13 residues long. CDR1 and CDR2 (germline): MDHEN, SYDVKM. The CDR3 nucleotides are TGTGCCAGCCAACTCCTGGACAGCCTCGAGTGGACCTTC. Residues: CASQLLDSLEWTF.

Only a few counts were recorded for this clonotype. The rearrangement links TRBV6-5 to TRBJ2-1, with a weak D call TRBD2 (5 bases). V lost 2 bases and J lost 0, with 11 bases in between. The CDR3 has 16 amino acids. Germline V gene data show CDR1 as MNHEY and CDR2 as SVGAGI. The CDR3 protein is CASSYKSGSSYNEQFF. For the CDR3, the DNA is TGTGCCAGCAGTTACAAGAGCGGTAGCTCCTACAATGAGCAGTTCTTC.

This clonotype showed up many times. This chain links TRBV6-6 with TRBJ1-5; the D is unclear. The CDR3 consists of 18 residues. Germline V CDR1 and CDR2: MNHNY, SVGAGI (reference sequence). Deletions cut 0 bases from V and 0 bases from J, with 15 bases between. CDR3 amino acids: CASSYSLLGGHSNQPQHF. The CDR3 DNA is TGTGCCAGCAGTTACTCCTTACTGGGTGGCCATAGCAATCAGCCCCAGCATTTT.

A few counts support this clonotype. The genes are TRBV29-1 and TRBJ1-5, with 8 bases fitting TRBD1. The CDR3 runs 13 residues. V lost 4 bases to trimming and J lost 6 bases; unmatched junction nucleotides: 5. CDR1 is SQVTM and CDR2 is ANQGSEA in the germline V gene. The CDR3 sequence: CSVGRGQGQPQHF. The CDR3 DNA is TGCAGCGTTGGCAGGGGGCAGGGTCAGCCCCAGCATTTT.

Only a few counts were recorded for this clonotype. The chain uses TRBV7-6 and TRBJ2-5; the D gene is possibly TRBD1 (5 bases). The CDR3 spans 13 residues. V was shortened by 5 bases and J by 8 bases, with 15 bases between the two germline ends. Germline V gene data show CDR1 as SGHVS and CDR2 as FNYEAQ. CDR3 coding DNA: TGTGCCAGCAGCCAGACAGAATCGAGTACCCAGTACTTC. This codes for CASSQTESSTQYF.

There are a few counts of this clonotype. The rearrangement joins TRBV4-1 to TRBJ2-2; D might be TRBD1 (6 bases). With 3 bases removed from V and 5 bases from J, the gap between germline ends came to 19 bases. CDR3 length equals 17 residues. The germline V gene encodes CDR1 MGHRA and CDR2 YSYEKL. In DNA form, the CDR3 reads TGCGCCAGCAGCCACTTGCTCGGACAGCCTCCAACCGGGGAGCTGTTTTTT. The encoded protein is CASSHLLGQPPTGELFF.

This clonotype was seen a few times. The chain joins TRBV20-1 to TRBJ2-2, with D perhaps TRBD1 (6 bases). Germline lookup yields CDR1 DFQATT and CDR2 SNEGSKA (reference sequence). V gave up 6 bases and J gave up 3 bases, with 17 bases separating them. The length of the CDR3 is 15 residues. CDR3 amino acids: CSAPKGDTYTGELFF. CDR3 DNA sequence: TGCAGTGCCCCTAAGGGGGACACCTACACCGGGGAGCTGTTTTTT.

V usage is TRBV18 and J usage is TRBJ2-3, with 10 bases matching TRBD2. Germline loops: CDR1 KGHSH, CDR2 LQKENI. Trimming took 0 bases from V and 7 from J; bases not matched to a gene: 7. CDR3 size: 16 residues. The CDR3 loop is CASSPPTLAGSYTQYF. The CDR3 nucleotides are TGTGCCAGCTCACCACCGACACTAGCGGGATCTTATACGCAGTATTTT.

This clonotype turned up a few times. The rearrangement joins TRBV27 to TRBJ2-3; 8 nucleotides match TRBD2. The germline CDR1 and CDR2 sequences are MNHEY and SMNVEV (reference sequence). This CDR3 comprises 17 residues. The V gene end was trimmed by 9 bases and the J gene end by 1 base; junction bases not matched to a gene: 15. For the CDR3, the DNA is TGTGCCAGTTCAGGTTTTATTAGCGGGACCGGCACAGATACGCAGTATTTT. Translating it yields CASSGFISGTGTDTQYF.

This clonotype was detected a few times. J is TRBJ2-6 and V is TRBV6-2 or TRBV6-3; D is possibly TRBD1 (6 bases). The germline V gene has CDR1 MNHEY and CDR2 SVGEGT. Trimming shortened V by 8 bases and J by 2 bases, and 13 bases separated the two germline ends. The CDR3 length is 15 residues. This chain's CDR3 is CASLGSGAGANVLTF. DNA of the CDR3: TGTGCCAGCCTGGGCTCAGGGGCTGGGGCCAACGTCCTGACTTTC.

The chain recombines TRBV4-3 with TRBJ2-5; possibly TRBD1 or TRBD2 for D (5 bases each). The CDR3 has 16 residues. CDR1 and CDR2 (germline): LGHNA, YSLEER. The V gene lost 4 bases and the J gene lost 2 bases, with 17 bases spanning the gap. The CDR3 reads CASSPTRDRLQETQYF. DNA for the CDR3: TGCGCCAGCAGCCCGACCCGGGACCGACTACAAGAGACCCAGTACTTC.

This clonotype was observed a handful of times. The chain joins TRBV5-5 to TRBJ2-1, with 10 bases identical to TRBD1. The CDR3 has 15 amino acids. CDR1 is SGHKS, CDR2 YYEKEE, per germline (reference sequence). Trimming cost V 3 bases and J 8 bases; bases outside gene matches: 8. The CDR3 loop reads CASSSTGTGADEQFF. DNA for the CDR3: TGTGCCAGCAGCTCTACCGGGACAGGGGCCGATGAGCAGTTCTTC.

This clonotype appeared a few times. The CDR3 reads CSVVTGYNEQFF. CDR3 bases: TGCAGCGTGGTGACAGGGTACAATGAGCAGTTCTTC. V and J are TRBV29-1 and TRBJ2-1; 7 bases fit TRBD1. The V gene end was trimmed by 6 bases and the J gene end by 4 bases; junction bases not matched to a gene: 3. CDR1 and CDR2 from the germline V gene are SQVTM and ANQGSEA. This CDR3 spans 12 amino acids.

The sample holds many counts of this clonotype. The chain uses TRBV15 and TRBJ2-7; 7 bases map to TRBD1. Germline lookup yields CDR1 LNHNV and CDR2 YYDKDF (reference sequence). V trimming: 5 bases; J trimming: 5 bases; junction bases outside the gene matches: 6. The length of the CDR3 is 13 residues. DNA for the CDR3: TGTGCCACCAGCTCCCGACAGGGTAACGAGCAGTACTTC. Translated, it gives CATSSRQGNEQYF.

V is TRBV5-1 and J is TRBJ2-1; 9 positions agree with TRBD1. Per germline, CDR1 SGHRS and CDR2 YFSETQ. This CDR3 is 14 amino acids long. The V gene end was trimmed by 0 bases and the J gene end by 7 bases; junction bases not matched to a gene: 2. In nucleotides, the CDR3 is TGCGCCAGCAGCTTGGCACAGGGGGCGAATGAGCAGTTCTTC. It codes for CASSLAQGANEQFF.